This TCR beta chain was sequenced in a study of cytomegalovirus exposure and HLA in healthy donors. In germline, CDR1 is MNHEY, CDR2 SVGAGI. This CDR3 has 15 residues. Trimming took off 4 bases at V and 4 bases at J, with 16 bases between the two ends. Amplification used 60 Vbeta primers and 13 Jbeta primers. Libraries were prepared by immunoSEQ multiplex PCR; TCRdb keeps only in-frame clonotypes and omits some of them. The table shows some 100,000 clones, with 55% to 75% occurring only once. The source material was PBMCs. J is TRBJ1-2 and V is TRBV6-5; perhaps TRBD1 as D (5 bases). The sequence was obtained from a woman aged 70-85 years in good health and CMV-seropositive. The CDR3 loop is CASSSGGKGPYGYTF. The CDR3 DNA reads TGTGCCAGCAGTTCGGGGGGGAAGGGGCCCTATGGCTACACCTTC.